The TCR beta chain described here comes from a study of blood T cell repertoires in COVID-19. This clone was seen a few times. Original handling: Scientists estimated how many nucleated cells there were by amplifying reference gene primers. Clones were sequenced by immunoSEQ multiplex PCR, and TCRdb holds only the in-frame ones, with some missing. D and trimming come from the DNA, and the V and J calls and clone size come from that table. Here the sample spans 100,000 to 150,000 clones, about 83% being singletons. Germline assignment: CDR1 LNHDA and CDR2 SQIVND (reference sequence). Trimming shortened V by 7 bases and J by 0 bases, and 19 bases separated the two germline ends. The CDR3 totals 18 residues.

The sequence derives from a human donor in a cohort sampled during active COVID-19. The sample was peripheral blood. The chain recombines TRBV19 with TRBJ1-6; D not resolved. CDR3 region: CASNEFGRGSSYNSPLHF. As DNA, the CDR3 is TGTGCCAGTAACGAGTTCGGCCGGGGAAGCTCCTATAATTCACCCCTCCACTTT.